Sequencing of this T cell receptor beta chain was carried out in a study of blood T cell repertoires in COVID-19. Method: immunoSEQ multiplex PCR; TCRdb's copy keeps in-frame clones and lacks some. This table holds 150,000 to 200,000 clones, around 85% found once. Note on this clone: Mismatch with germline at one junction end may stem from a read error.

The CDR3 is 15 amino acids. Germline values: CDR1 MDHEN, CDR2 SYDVKM. This chain uses TRBV28 with TRBJ2-7; 7 bases fit TRBD2. Sequencing was done on a sample of peripheral blood. This TCR came from an older man with COVID-19, enrolled during active disease. The CDR3 sequence is CASSFPGLAVYGQYF. The CDR3, as DNA: TGTGCCAGCAGTTTCCCGGGCCTAGCGGTATACGGGCAGTACTTC.